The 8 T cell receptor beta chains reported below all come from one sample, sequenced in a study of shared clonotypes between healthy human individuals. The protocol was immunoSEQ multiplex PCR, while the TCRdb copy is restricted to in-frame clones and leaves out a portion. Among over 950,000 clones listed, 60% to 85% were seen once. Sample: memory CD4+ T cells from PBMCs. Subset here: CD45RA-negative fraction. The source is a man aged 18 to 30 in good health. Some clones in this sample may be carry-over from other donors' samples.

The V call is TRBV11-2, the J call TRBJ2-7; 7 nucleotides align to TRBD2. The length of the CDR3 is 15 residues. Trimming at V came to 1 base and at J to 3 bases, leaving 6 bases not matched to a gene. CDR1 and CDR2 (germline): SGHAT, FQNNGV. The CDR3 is CASSLVRGSGYEQYF. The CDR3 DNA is TGTGCCAGCAGCTTAGTTCGCGGGAGTGGCTACGAGCAGTACTTC.

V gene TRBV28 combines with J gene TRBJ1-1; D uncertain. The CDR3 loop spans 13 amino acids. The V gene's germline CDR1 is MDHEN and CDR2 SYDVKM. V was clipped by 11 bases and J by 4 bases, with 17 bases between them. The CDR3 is CAVRVSFGTEAFF. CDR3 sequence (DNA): TGTGCCGTCCGGGTTTCGTTCGGCACTGAAGCTTTCTTT. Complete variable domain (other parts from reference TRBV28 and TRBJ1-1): DVKVTQSSRYLVKRTGEKVFLECVQDMDHENMFWYRQDPGLGLRLIYFSYDVKMKEKGDIPEGYSVSREKKERFSLILESASTNQTSMYLCAVRVSFGTEAFFGQGTRLTVV.

CDR3 DNA: TGTGCCACGCTAGCGGCAGCCACCGATGAGCAGTTCTTC. This gives the protein CATLAAATDEQFF. The chain has TRBV10-3 and TRBJ2-1; 7 bases map to TRBD2. CDR1 and CDR2 (germline): ENHRY, SYGVKD. After removal of 10 bases from V and 8 bases from J, the junction contained 11 bases not matched to a gene. This CDR3 is built from 13 residues.

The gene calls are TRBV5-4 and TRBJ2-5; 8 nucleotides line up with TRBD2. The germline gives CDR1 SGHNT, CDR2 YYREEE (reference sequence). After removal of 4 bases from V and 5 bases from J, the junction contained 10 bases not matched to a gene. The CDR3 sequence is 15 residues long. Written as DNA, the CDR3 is TGTGCCAGCAGCCCCGGGACTAGGTCTGGGGAGACCCAGTACTTC. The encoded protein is CASSPGTRSGETQYF.

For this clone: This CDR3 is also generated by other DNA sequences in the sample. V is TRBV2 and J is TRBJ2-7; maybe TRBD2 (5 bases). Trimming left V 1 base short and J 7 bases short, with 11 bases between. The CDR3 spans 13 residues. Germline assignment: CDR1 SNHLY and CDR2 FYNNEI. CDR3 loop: CASSEGRGREQYF. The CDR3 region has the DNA TGTGCCAGCAGTGAAGGTCGGGGTAGGGAGCAGTACTTC.

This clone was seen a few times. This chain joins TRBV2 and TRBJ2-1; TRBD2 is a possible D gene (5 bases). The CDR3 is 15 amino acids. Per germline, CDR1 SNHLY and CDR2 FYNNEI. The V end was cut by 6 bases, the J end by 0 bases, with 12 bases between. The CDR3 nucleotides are TGTGCCAGCAGGGAGGACTTTCTCTCCTACAATGAGCAGTTCTTC. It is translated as CASREDFLSYNEQFF.

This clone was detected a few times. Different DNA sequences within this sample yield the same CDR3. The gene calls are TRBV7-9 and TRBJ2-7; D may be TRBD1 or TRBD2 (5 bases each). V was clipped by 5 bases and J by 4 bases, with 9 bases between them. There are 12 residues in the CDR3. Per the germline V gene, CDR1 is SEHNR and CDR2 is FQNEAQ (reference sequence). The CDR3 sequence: CASSRDGYEQYF. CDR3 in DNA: TGTGCCAGCAGCCGGGACGGTTACGAGCAGTACTTC.

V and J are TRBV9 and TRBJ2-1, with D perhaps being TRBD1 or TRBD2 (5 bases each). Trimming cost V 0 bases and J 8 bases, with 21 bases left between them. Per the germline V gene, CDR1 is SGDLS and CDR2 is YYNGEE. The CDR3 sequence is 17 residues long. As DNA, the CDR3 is TGTGCCAGCAGCGTAGGCCGAGGGGCTAGCCCCTTCGATGAGCAGTTCTTC. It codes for CASSVGRGASPFDEQFF.